This paragraph reports one TCR beta chain. With 3 bases clipped from V and 8 bases from J, the junction kept 8 bases outside the gene matches. This CDR3 spans 15 amino acids. From germline, CDR1 is LNHDA and CDR2 SQIVND (reference sequence). The entry originates in a study of blood T cell repertoires in COVID-19. In the study overall: Whether acute or convalescent, the COVID-19 samples came from the United States, Italy and Spain. T cells, B-cell-depleted T cells, or PBMCs supplied cDNA or gDNA.

Authors' analysis steps: For nucleated cells, counts were estimated from reference gene primer amplification. Only in-frame clones appear in the TCRdb table, and some are missing; sequencing was by immunoSEQ multiplex PCR. The DNA was the basis for D and trimming; V, J and clone size are from that table. The sample has roughly 190,000 clones, approximately 90% seen once. Sequenced sample: peripheral blood. This TCR derives from a man in his 60s with active or convalescent COVID-19. The J gene is TRBJ2-1, the V gene TRBV19; 9 bases align to TRBD1. CDR3 residues: CASSIAGTGTHEQFF. CDR3 DNA: TGTGCCAGTAGTATTGCTGGGACAGGGACCCATGAGCAGTTCTTC.